The 9 T cell receptor beta chains in this list originate from one sample, sequenced in a study of blood T cell repertoires in COVID-19. The assay was immunoSEQ multiplex PCR, and TCRdb's table has in-frame clones only and misses some. The sample yields some 150,000 clones, roughly 83% seen once. Sequencing was performed on peripheral blood. The receptors were gathered from a woman in her fifties or sixties with acute or convalescent COVID-19.

The genes are TRBV7-9 and TRBJ2-7, with a tentative D call TRBD2 (5 bases). Trimming removed 5 bases at V and 4 bases at J, with 21 bases between. The germline CDR1 and CDR2 sequences are SEHNR and FQNEAQ (reference sequence). The CDR3 sequence is 16 residues long. The CDR3 sequence is CASSPTRTPRVYEQYF. DNA for the CDR3: TGTGCCAGCAGCCCAACCCGGACTCCTCGAGTATACGAGCAGTACTTC.

V gene TRBV3-1 (or the pseudogene TRBV3-2) combines with J gene TRBJ1-3; D uncertain. CDR1 LGHDT and CDR2 YNNKEL come from the germline V gene (reference sequence). This CDR3 region has 14 residues. The V end lost 0 bases, the J end lost 0 bases, and 3 bases lay between the germline ends. The CDR3 sequence is CASSQDHSGNTIYF. CDR3 bases: TGTGCCAGCAGCCAAGACCACTCTGGAAACACCATATATTTT.

The count of this clone is one. The chain carries TRBV11-2 and TRBJ1-4; tentative D call: TRBD1 (6 bases). Germline CDR1 SGHAT, CDR2 FQNNGV. The CDR3 runs to 15 residues. V was trimmed by 4 bases and J by 7 bases, leaving 16 bases between them. The CDR3 protein is CASSSGGGGAEKLFF. CDR3 DNA: TGTGCCAGCAGCTCAGGAGGAGGGGGGGCTGAAAAACTGTTTTTT.

The chain links TRBV9 to TRBJ2-5; a possible D gene is TRBD2 (6 bases). The CDR3 is 15 amino acids. CDR1 and CDR2 from the germline V gene are SGDLS and YYNGEE. The ends were cut back, 0 bases at V and 2 bases at J, with 11 bases in the middle. The CDR3 DNA sequence: TGTGCCAGCAGCGTAGGGACTCTAGCGCAAGAGACCCAGTACTTC. Translation gives CASSVGTLAQETQYF.

The chain joins TRBV5-1 to TRBJ2-1, with D possibly matching TRBD2 (6 bases). CDR3 length: 13 amino acids. With 4 bases removed from V and 6 bases from J, the gap between germline ends came to 11 bases. CDR1 and CDR2 (germline): SGHRS, YFSETQ. CDR3 in DNA: TGCGCCAGCAGCCTGACGACTAGCAATGAGCAGTTCTTC. This gives the protein CASSLTTSNEQFF.

The chain employs TRBV9 and TRBJ2-1, with a weak D call TRBD2 (7 bases). CDR1 SGDLS and CDR2 YYNGEE come from the germline V gene. V lost 3 bases, J lost 3 bases, and 13 bases lay in between. This CDR3 contains 15 residues. The DNA for the CDR3 is TGTGCCAGCAGCGCCGGGGGGCCGAGCTACAATGAGCAGTTCTTC. Translation gives CASSAGGPSYNEQFF.

This chain uses TRBV19 with TRBJ1-2; maybe TRBD1 (6 bases). Deletions cut 2 bases from V and 6 bases from J, with 13 bases between. Per germline, CDR1 LNHDA and CDR2 SQIVND (reference sequence). The CDR3 has 14 residues. The CDR3 DNA follows: TGTGCCAGTAGTATACCCCCAGGGGCGCATGGCTACACCTTC. Translating it yields CASSIPPGAHGYTF.

This clone was detected only once. The V and J genes are TRBV6-5 and TRBJ2-3; D ambiguous. The germline CDR1 and CDR2 sequences are MNHEY and SVGAGI. CDR3 length: 15 residues. The germline V and J ends were trimmed by 0 bases and 2 bases, with 9 bases remaining between them. CDR3 sequence: CASSYSYRATDTQYF. CDR3 nucleotide sequence: TGTGCCAGCAGTTACTCATACAGAGCCACAGATACGCAGTATTTT.

The chain uses TRBV2 and TRBJ1-4, with D possibly matching TRBD1 (6 bases). The CDR3 has 14 amino acids. Trimming stripped 9 bases from V and 8 bases from J, with 19 bases between. Germline CDR1 reads SNHLY; CDR2 reads FYNNEI. CDR3 amino acids: CASNWQGMVEKLFF. The CDR3 DNA follows: TGTGCCAGTAACTGGCAGGGGATGGTCGAAAAACTGTTTTTT.